The next 8 T cell receptor beta chains were all read from a single sample in a study of shared clonotypes between healthy human individuals. TCRdb keeps only in-frame clones here, not all; method: immunoSEQ multiplex PCR. The sample yields 740,000 or so clones, around 73% seen once. Input material: memory CD4+ T cells sorted from blood. The sample's subset: CD45RA-negative fraction. All receptors derive from a woman under 40 in good health.

This clone was seen only once. The V and J genes are TRBV5-1 and TRBJ2-2, with TRBD1 matching over 11 bases. The length of the CDR3 is 16 residues. Per germline, CDR1 SGHRS and CDR2 YFSETQ. V dropped 2 bases and J dropped 7; count of bases not matched to a gene: 7. The CDR3 sequence: CASSFLLDRGRGELFF. The CDR3, as DNA: TGCGCCAGCAGCTTTCTACTGGACAGGGGGCGCGGGGAGCTGTTTTTT.

V and J are TRBV7-9 and TRBJ1-2, with 9 bases aligning to TRBD1. The V gene's germline CDR1 is SEHNR and CDR2 FQNEAQ (reference sequence). Unmatched junction bases numbered 5, after V lost 6 bases and J lost 6 bases. CDR3 size: 13 residues. The CDR3 bases are TGTGCCAGCAGAGAAACAGGGGGCAATGGCTACACCTTC. It is translated as CASRETGGNGYTF.

Written as DNA, the CDR3 is TGTGCCAGCAGCTTTCGTAACCTCTTCAGACTAGCGGAAACAGATACGCAGTATTTT. It specifies CASSFRNLFRLAETDTQYF. This chain joins TRBV7-8 and TRBJ2-3, with TRBD2 matching 9 bases. CDR1 is SGHVS and CDR2 is FQNEAQ in the germline V gene. CDR3 length equals 19 residues. J gave up 3 bases and V 3 bases, and 16 bases lay outside the gene matches. Complete variable domain (other parts from reference TRBV7-8 and TRBJ2-3): GAGVSQSPRYKVAKRGQDVALRCDPISGHVSLFWYQQALGQGPEFLTYFQNEAQLDKSGLPSDRFFAERPEGSVSTLKIQRTQQEDSAVYLCASSFRNLFRLAETDTQYFGPGTRLTVL.

This clone was counted ten times or more. The genes are TRBV7-2 and TRBJ2-2; no clear D gene. CDR1 is SGHTA, CDR2 FQGNSA, per germline. Trimming stripped 5 bases from V and 7 bases from J, with 11 bases between. This CDR3 spans 13 amino acids. CDR3 sequence: CASSPRSLGELFF. Here the CDR3 DNA reads TGTGCCAGCAGCCCCAGATCGCTCGGGGAGCTGTTTTTT.

This clone has only a few counts. The chain joins TRBV9 to TRBJ1-2, with TRBD1 matching 9 bases. The CDR3 has 15 amino acids. Germline CDR1 reads SGDLS; CDR2 reads YYNGEE. J was trimmed by 5 bases and V by 4 bases; bases with no gene match: 9. The CDR3 loop is CASSSQGAGPYGYTF. CDR3 sequence (DNA): TGTGCCAGCAGCTCACAGGGGGCCGGCCCTTATGGCTACACCTTC.

This clone has just a few counts. The chain links TRBV27 to TRBJ1-1; D is unclear. V was clipped by 2 bases and J by 0 bases, with 4 bases between them. Looked up from germline, CDR1 is MNHEY and CDR2 is SMNVEV (reference sequence). CDR3 length equals 13 residues. The CDR3: CASSLQMNTEAFF. In DNA form, the CDR3 reads TGTGCCAGCAGTTTACAGATGAACACTGAAGCTTTCTTT.

CDR3 residues: CASSGDDTQYF. The CDR3 DNA reads as TGTGCCAGCAGCGGAGACGATACGCAGTATTTT. The chain uses TRBV9 and TRBJ2-3; D is undetermined. Trimming removed 3 bases from V and 6 bases from J, with 5 bases in between. The CDR3 is 11 amino acids. Germline V gene lookup returns CDR1 SGDLS and CDR2 YYNGEE.

The V call is TRBV7-8, the J call TRBJ1-4, with a possible D match to TRBD1 (6 bases). The V and J ends lost 2 bases and 3 bases respectively, with 7 bases between them. The CDR3 is 14 residues long. CDR1 is SGHVS and CDR2 is FQNEAQ in the germline V gene. In DNA form, the CDR3 reads TGTGCCAGCAGCTTACGGGGGCCTAATGAAAAACTGTTTTTT. Its protein product is CASSLRGPNEKLFF.